The TCR beta chain under discussion was sequenced for a study of PD-1 blockade in classical Hodgkin lymphoma. Noted time point: newly diagnosed, previously untreated cHL patient sample. Magnetic negative selection served to purify CD4+ T cells out of PBMCs that had been thawed. PBMCs representing newly diagnosed, untreated classical Hodgkin lymphoma functioned as the comparison. Overall study findings and caveats: Newly diagnosed patients had baseline TCR diversity that was reportedly lower than that of healthy donors. Whatever underlies the repertoire differences (possibly disease activity or prior therapy) remains undefined.

Worth noting for this clone: Its antigen remains unknown.

Germline V gives CDR1 SEHNR, CDR2 FQNEAQ (reference sequence). This CDR3 spans 17 amino acids. Trimming removed 1 base from V and 2 bases from J; junction bases left unmatched: 4. Sequencing was performed with immunoSEQ multiplex PCR; in TCRdb, only in-frame clones are kept and a portion is missing. The table records about 25,000 clones, about 89% of them present only once. The source is a human donor with classical Hodgkin lymphoma. The V gene is TRBV7-9, the J gene TRBJ2-1, with TRBD2 matching over 11 bases. Sequenced: CD4+ T cells from blood. As DNA, the CDR3 is TGTGCCAGCAGCTTAGGTACTAGCGGGGGCACCTACAATGAGCAGTTCTTC. It yields the protein CASSLGTSGGTYNEQFF.